Listed here is a single TCR beta chain. The sample belongs to a study of blood T cell repertoires in COVID-19. Across the whole study: Acute and convalescent COVID-19 specimens originated in the United States, Italy and Spain. T cells, B-cell-depleted T cells, or PBMCs provided the cDNA or gDNA that served as material.

In the original analysis: Scientists estimated how many nucleated cells there were by amplifying reference gene primers. Assay: immunoSEQ multiplex PCR; the TCRdb copy retains only in-frame clones and omits some. V and J calls and clone size follow that table, whereas D and trimming were derived from the DNA. This sample yields about 210,000 clones, of which roughly four fifths are seen a single time; around 7.3% belongs to the top ten. V shed 1 base, J shed 5 bases, and the junction held 6 bases outside the gene matches. The germline V gene has CDR1 MDHEN and CDR2 SYDVKM. This CDR3 has 16 residues. The sample taken for sequencing was peripheral blood. This receptor was taken from a woman aged 45-65 years with active or convalescent COVID-19. This chain connects TRBV28 to TRBJ2-1; 9 nucleotides line up with TRBD2. For the CDR3, the DNA is TGTGCCAGCAGTTTATTTAGGACTAGCGCGCACAATGAGCAGTTCTTC. It specifies CASSLFRTSAHNEQFF.